This T cell receptor (beta chain) was retrieved from a study of OX40 agonist ivuxolimab in advanced cancers. This CDR3 has 14 amino acids. The germline V gene encodes CDR1 MNHEY and CDR2 SVGAGI. V was trimmed by 6 bases and J by 4 bases, leaving 14 bases between them. Repertoires were generated with immunoSEQ multiplex PCR, while TCRdb's copy carries only in-frame clones and drops some. The profile shows roughly 33,000 clones, 80% to 85% of them singletons. V and J are TRBV6-5 and TRBJ2-3; no definite D call. This sample comprised CD4+ or CD8+ T cells sorted from blood, obtained in a trial of the OX40 agonist ivuxolimab. The TCR comes from an adult with an advanced solid tumor such as melanoma, head and neck, liver or kidney cancer. In nucleotides, the CDR3 is TGTGCCAGCAGGCTACCAACAAAGCCAGATACGCAGTATTTT. Translating gives CASRLPTKPDTQYF.